This TCR beta chain was obtained from a study of CD8 T cells in Susac syndrome. Looked up from germline, CDR1 is MDHEN and CDR2 is SYDVKM. With 1 base removed from V and 4 bases from J, the gap between germline ends came to 10 bases. The CDR3 runs 14 residues. An input of roughly 0.5 to 1 ug of RNA was subjected to reverse transcription using random hexamers. TCRdb recomputed calls from the immunoSEQ multiplex PCR reads with MiXCR, one row per CDR3 protein. The sample shows more than 200,000 distinct CDR3 sequences, 93% of them seen only once. The V gene is TRBV28, the J gene TRBJ1-2; D might be TRBD1 (6 bases). What was sequenced was CD4+ T cells from PBMCs. The sequence was obtained from a human donor with multiple sclerosis. This CDR3 reads CASSLLQGGYGYTF. As DNA, the CDR3 is TGTGCCAGCAGTTTATTACAGGGTGGCTATGGCTACACCTTC.